One T cell receptor (beta chain) is described in this entry. Primers included in the PCR were 60 Vbeta and 13 Jbeta primers. The repertoire was sequenced with immunoSEQ multiplex PCR; TCRdb's copy has only in-frame clones and lacks some. The sample has 200,000 to 250,000 clones, roughly four fifths seen once. This sample stems from a study of cytomegalovirus exposure and HLA in healthy donors. CDR1 is WSHSY, CDR2 SAAADI, per germline. Trimming cost V 0 bases and J 2 bases, with 11 bases left between them. CDR3 length: 16 residues. The origin of this receptor is a woman in her forties in good health and CMV-seronegative. V gene TRBV10-2 combines with J gene TRBJ1-3, with no clear D. The sample was PBMCs. CDR3 coding DNA: TGCGCCAGCAGTGAGTCGGTTTGGCACCCTGGAAACACCATATATTTT. This translates into CASSESVWHPGNTIYF.